Shown below are 27 T cell receptor beta chains from a single sample sequenced in a study of T-cell memory formation after mild COVID-19. TCRdb ran MiXCR on the 5' RACE reads and lists one entry per CDR3 protein. The sample holds just under 150,000 distinct CDR3 sequences, 15% to 20% seen once. The material sequenced was PBMCs or a T cell subset sorted from them (not recorded which). The source of these receptors is an adult woman who had mild COVID-19 (a few samples of this study predate the infection). Cell type and time point are not known.

This chain connects TRBV5-1 to TRBJ2-7; a possible D gene is TRBD1 (5 bases). Germline-derived CDR1 and CDR2 are SGHRS and YFSETQ. The length of the CDR3 is 13 residues. With 4 bases removed from V and 7 bases from J, the gap between germline ends came to 15 bases. CDR3 loop: CASSGRTTGEQYF. As DNA, the CDR3 is TGCGCCAGCAGCGGCCGGACAACCGGGGAGCAGTACTTC.

V gene TRBV19 combines with J gene TRBJ1-1; a weak D match, TRBD1 (5 bases). Germline CDR1 reads LNHDA; CDR2 reads SQIVND (reference sequence). V was pared by 2 bases and J by 5 bases, with 9 bases between. This CDR3 region has 13 residues. CDR3 in amino acids: CASSIQGGTEAFF. CDR3 bases: TGTGCCAGTAGTATACAGGGTGGTACTGAAGCTTTCTTT.

V gene TRBV12-3 or TRBV12-4 combines with J gene TRBJ2-2; D is perhaps TRBD2 (5 bases). V was trimmed by 3 bases and J by 5 bases, leaving 10 bases between them. This CDR3 is 14 amino acids long. The CDR3 reads CASSFWELTGELFF. CDR3 in DNA: TGTGCCAGCAGTTTTTGGGAGTTAACCGGGGAGCTGTTTTTT.

This clonotype came up once. The chain combines TRBV11-2 with TRBJ2-5, with D perhaps being TRBD1 or TRBD2 (6 bases each). Germline V gene lookup returns CDR1 SGHAT and CDR2 FQNNGV. The CDR3 is 14 amino acids. Trimming left V 5 bases short and J 1 base short, with 11 bases between. Written as DNA, the CDR3 is TGTGCCAGCAGCCGGGGGCCTTCCCAAGAGACCCAGTACTTC. As protein: CASSRGPSQETQYF.

This rearrangement joins TRBV3-1 to TRBJ2-1; no definite D call. CDR1 and CDR2 from the germline V gene are LGHDT and YNNKEL (reference sequence). V was pared by 4 bases and J by 12 bases, with 13 bases between. This CDR3 region has 12 residues. The CDR3 DNA sequence: TGTGCCAGCAGCCCCCTGTCGGGCCGGCAGTTCTTC. Translated: CASSPLSGRQFF.

The table lists this clonotype with a few counts. The chain has TRBV12-3 or TRBV12-4 and TRBJ2-5, with 7 bases lining up with TRBD1. CDR3 length: 15 residues. Germline trimming cut 4 bases from V and 4 bases from J; bases unmatched to any gene: 9. Here the CDR3 reads CASSSGDRDSETQYF. CDR3 coding DNA: TGTGCCAGCAGTTCTGGCGACAGGGATTCAGAGACCCAGTACTTC.

A few counts support this clonotype. The chain uses TRBV24-1 and TRBJ2-1; TRBD2 aligns across 11 bases. Trimming removed 4 bases from V and 2 bases from J; junction bases left unmatched: 3. Germline assignment: CDR1 KGHDR and CDR2 SFDVKD. The CDR3 covers 16 residues. The chain's CDR3 is CATSDGSGGAYNEQFF. The CDR3 region has the DNA TGTGCCACCAGTGACGGTAGCGGGGGGGCCTACAATGAGCAGTTCTTC.

The rearrangement uses TRBV7-2 and TRBJ2-3, with D possibly TRBD2 on 6 matching bases. This CDR3 contains 17 residues. The V gene lost 5 bases and the J gene lost 0 bases, with 18 bases spanning the gap. Germline V CDR1 and CDR2: SGHTA, FQGNSA. This CDR3 reads CASSPAWGVRSTDTQYF. In DNA, the CDR3 is TGTGCCAGCAGCCCGGCCTGGGGGGTCCGGAGCACAGATACGCAGTATTTT.

This clonotype was detected only a few times. V and J are TRBV5-1 and TRBJ2-3, with 8 bases fitting TRBD2. After removal of 0 bases from V and 6 bases from J, the junction contained 6 bases not matched to a gene. The CDR3 extends over 15 amino acids. The germline V gene has CDR1 SGHRS and CDR2 YFSETQ. CDR3 nucleotides: TGCGCCAGCAGCTTGGGTAACACGGGAGGGGATACGCAGTATTTT. It is translated as CASSLGNTGGDTQYF.

J is TRBJ2-3 and V is TRBV24-1, with D perhaps TRBD1 (6 bases). The CDR3 extends over 14 amino acids. Germline-derived CDR1 and CDR2 are KGHDR and SFDVKD. Trimming took 9 bases from V and 4 from J, leaving 16 bases between them. The CDR3 nucleotides read TGTGCCACCGGCCAAGGGACACAGGCAGATACGCAGTATTTT. Translated, it gives CATGQGTQADTQYF.

The sample holds many counts of this clonotype. The chain uses TRBV5-1 and TRBJ1-6; D may be TRBD1 (5 bases). The CDR3 runs to 16 residues. V lost 2 bases and J lost 2, with 11 bases in between. Looked up from germline, CDR1 is SGHRS and CDR2 is YFSETQ. DNA of the CDR3: TGCGCCAGCAGCTTCAGGGTAGGGGCCTATAATTCACCCCTCCACTTT. Its translation: CASSFRVGAYNSPLHF.

The chain has TRBV7-9 and TRBJ2-5, with D possibly TRBD1 on 6 matching bases. The length of the CDR3 is 13 residues. V lost 7 bases and J 3 bases, leaving 12 bases between the germline ends. Germline CDR1 reads SEHNR; CDR2 reads FQNEAQ (reference sequence). CDR3 nucleotides: TGTGCCAGCACGGACAGAAACGAAGAGACCCAGTACTTC. This gives the protein CASTDRNEETQYF.

This chain links TRBV7-9 with TRBJ2-7; D might be TRBD2 (5 bases). Per germline, CDR1 SEHNR and CDR2 FQNEAQ (reference sequence). The CDR3 totals 14 residues. Deletions cut 5 bases from V and 3 bases from J, with 14 bases between. The CDR3: CASSRASGSYEQYF. CDR3 DNA sequence: TGTGCCAGCAGCCGGGCTTCGGGGAGCTACGAGCAGTACTTC.

The chain combines TRBV7-2 with TRBJ2-7, with TRBD2 matching 10 bases. Trimming removed 1 base from V and 5 bases from J; junction bases left unmatched: 17. The length of the CDR3 is 19 residues. Germline CDR1 is SGHTA and CDR2 is FQGNSA. The CDR3 DNA sequence: TGTGCCAGCAGCTTAGAGGGCCTGTCTAGCGGGAGTAGGGTCAACGAGCAGTACTTC. This encodes CASSLEGLSSGSRVNEQYF.

This clonotype was picked up a small number of times. The V and J genes are TRBV12-3 or TRBV12-4 and TRBJ2-7; perhaps TRBD1 as D (5 bases). V lost 2 bases, J lost 4 bases, and 15 bases lay in between. The CDR3 runs to 15 residues. CDR3 coding DNA: TGTGCCAGCAGTTTAAGGCAGGGTCGGTTTTACGAGCAGTACTTC. It is translated as CASSLRQGRFYEQYF.

V gene TRBV7-2 combines with J gene TRBJ1-1; a possible D gene is TRBD1 (6 bases). V gave up 5 bases and J gave up 6 bases, with 22 bases separating them. This CDR3 has 16 residues. The germline CDR1 and CDR2 sequences are SGHTA and FQGNSA. The CDR3 region is CASSPTRRGGSPEAFF. The CDR3 DNA reads as TGTGCCAGCAGCCCTACCCGGAGGGGGGGAAGCCCTGAAGCTTTCTTT. The full variable domain, with the rest looked up from reference TRBV7-2 and TRBJ1-1, is GAGVSQSPSNKVTEKGKDVELRCDPISGHTALYWYRQSLGQGLEFLIYFQGNSAPDKSGLPSDRFSAERTGGSVSTLTIQRTQQEDSAVYLCASSPTRRGGSPEAFFGQGTRLTVV.

This chain joins TRBV12-3 or TRBV12-4 and TRBJ1-2, with D perhaps matching TRBD1 (6 bases). The length of the CDR3 is 14 residues. Trimming cost V 6 bases and J 4 bases, with 15 bases left between them. The chain's CDR3 is CASRSTGQPYGYTF. The CDR3 DNA follows: TGTGCCAGCAGATCAACGGGACAACCCTATGGCTACACCTTC.

The table lists this clonotype with many counts. The chain has TRBV4-1 and TRBJ1-1; D unresolved. CDR1 and CDR2 from the germline V gene are MGHRA and YSYEKL. The CDR3 is 14 amino acids. V lost 1 base to trimming and J lost 6 bases, with 12 bases between them. For the CDR3, the DNA is TGCGCCAGCAGCCAAGGAGAGACGATGCCTGAAGCTTTCTTT. Translation gives CASSQGETMPEAFF.

This clonotype has more than one count but fewer than ten. This chain links TRBV12-3 or TRBV12-4 with TRBJ1-1; no firm D call. Deletions cut 3 bases from V and 1 base from J, with 9 bases between. The CDR3 totals 14 residues. The CDR3 reads CASSFRDGNTEAFF. The CDR3 DNA follows: TGTGCCAGCAGTTTCCGAGACGGGAACACTGAAGCTTTCTTT.

This clonotype was detected once. The chain joins TRBV2 to TRBJ1-2; 9 bases are shared with TRBD1. The CDR3 runs 13 residues. Germline-derived CDR1 and CDR2 are SNHLY and FYNNEI. Losses at the gene ends were 8 bases for V and 7 bases for J; bases not matched to a gene: 8. CDR3 nucleotide sequence: TGTGCCAGCCGAAACAGGGGGCTGGGTGGCTACACCTTC. Translating it yields CASRNRGLGGYTF.

V gene TRBV2 combines with J gene TRBJ2-7; 10 nucleotides match TRBD1. In germline, CDR1 is SNHLY, CDR2 FYNNEI. The V segment lost 5 bases and the J segment 6 bases; nucleotides outside the gene matches: 7. CDR3 length: 14 amino acids. The CDR3 region is CASSKGTGVSEQYF. The DNA for the CDR3 is TGTGCCAGCAGTAAAGGGACAGGGGTAAGCGAGCAGTACTTC.

This clonotype was detected ten times or more. The chain joins TRBV7-2 to TRBJ2-1; unclear D gene. V was cut by 4 bases and J by 3 bases, with 10 bases left in between. The CDR3 is made up of 14 amino acids. The germline V gene has CDR1 SGHTA and CDR2 FQGNSA. Here the CDR3 reads CASSSRTGYNEQFF. Written as DNA, the CDR3 is TGTGCCAGCAGCTCCCGGACGGGCTACAATGAGCAGTTCTTC.

The V gene is TRBV3-1, the J gene TRBJ2-7; 7 bases align to TRBD2. CDR1 and CDR2 (germline): LGHDT, YNNKEL (reference sequence). The V gene end was trimmed by 5 bases and the J gene end by 2 bases; junction bases not matched to a gene: 6. The CDR3 totals 14 residues. The CDR3 protein is CASSDHGGAYEQYF. The CDR3 DNA reads TGTGCCAGCAGCGACCATGGGGGGGCCTACGAGCAGTACTTC.

This clonotype was counted a few times. J is TRBJ2-7 and V is TRBV15; D not resolved. The CDR3 is 13 amino acids. Looked up from germline, CDR1 is LNHNV and CDR2 is YYDKDF (reference sequence). The V end lost 3 bases, the J end lost 1 base, and 7 bases lay between the germline ends. CDR3: CATSSRSSYEQYF. In nucleotides, the CDR3 is TGTGCCACCAGCAGTAGGTCATCCTACGAGCAGTACTTC.

The chain employs TRBV5-6 and TRBJ2-5; no reliable D call. The CDR3 sequence is 13 residues long. V was pared by 0 bases and J by 6 bases, with 9 bases between. Germline-derived CDR1 and CDR2 are SGHDT and YYEEEE. The chain's CDR3 is CASSLALLKTQYF. The CDR3 bases are TGTGCCAGCAGCTTGGCCCTACTCAAGACCCAGTACTTC.

This chain uses TRBV24-1 with TRBJ2-1; D unresolved. CDR1 KGHDR and CDR2 SFDVKD come from the germline V gene. This CDR3 is 13 amino acids long. With 6 bases removed from V and 6 bases from J, the gap between germline ends came to 11 bases. This chain's CDR3 is CATSLRKGNEQFF. DNA of the CDR3: TGTGCCACCAGTTTAAGAAAGGGCAATGAGCAGTTCTTC.

This clonotype turned up a few times. The V gene is TRBV24-1, the J gene TRBJ2-7; D call uncertain. The germline V gene has CDR1 KGHDR and CDR2 SFDVKD. V lost 5 bases, J lost 1 base, and 8 bases lay in between. CDR3 size: 13 residues. CDR3 coding DNA: TGTGCCACCAGTGGCCCGGGTTCCTACGAGCAGTACTTC. Protein: CATSGPGSYEQYF.